The entry that follows covers one T cell receptor beta chain sequence. What it binds is not known. The data stem from a study of blood T cells in healthy people across ages. Findings of the study overall: For the donors, CMV status was unknown and possibly confounded expanded clonotype changes.

CDR1 is DFQATT and CDR2 is SNEGSKA in the germline V gene (reference sequence). The V and J ends lost 6 bases and 8 bases, in that order; junction bases with no gene match: 11. This CDR3 contains 14 residues. The second PCR ran roughly 7 to 12 cycles with a sample-barcoded 5' primer and J-beta primers. One entry per CDR3 protein results from TCRdb running MiXCR on the 5' RACE reads. The sample carries roughly 930,000 distinct CDR3 sequences, 45% to 50% recorded once. The chain joins TRBV20-1 to TRBJ2-1; 9 bases match TRBD1. The sequence was collected from a man in his thirties or forties in good health. Sequenced: blood. CDR3 loop: CSALNTGTGYEQFF. Here the CDR3 DNA reads TGCAGTGCCCTGAACACCGGGACAGGGTATGAGCAGTTCTTC.